The TCR beta chain described here comes from a study of regulatory dendritic cells for organ transplantation (dated by TCRdb to 2017 to 2019). A note on the overall study: Regulatory dendritic cells were generated from monocytes cultured with vitamin D3 on days 0 and 4 and IL-10 on day 4. The TCRbeta repertoires of sorted naive and memory CD4+ and CD8+ T cells were sequenced before and after allostimulation with regulatory or mature dendritic cells. On day 6, LPS was added to the DC cultures so that the response of the DCs to a potent maturation-inducing agent could be evaluated.

TCRbeta CDR3 regions were amplified by multiplexed two-step PCR using Vbeta-specific forward primers and Jbeta-specific reverse primers. Through the immunoSEQ service, TCRbeta libraries were sequenced on an Illumina instrument. Per the authors' processing: IMGT annotation was used to assign V, D and J genes, and synthetic CDR3 analogues were used to correct counts for multiplex PCR bias. In the immunoSEQ Analyzer, repertoire clonality was calculated as one minus normalized Shannon entropy. Clonal expansion was defined using Fisher's exact test with Benjamini-Hochberg false discovery rate control and a two-tailed threshold of P<0.01. TCRdb holds this immuneACCESS table with in-frame rearrangements only. Some clones are missing; in checked studies, unresolved V genes explain under half, and the rest has no known cause. V, J and clone size are taken as reported in that table, and D and trimming were inferred from the DNA itself. In all, the sample holds approximately 22,000 clones, and 80% to 90% of those were seen once. The ten largest clones capture about 0.68% of the sample.

This clone came up once. The specificity of this receptor is unknown. Per-base quality was not reported, and no clone a single base away is much larger than it. On the study overall, not on this receptor specifically: Expansion of memory CD8+ clones was induced by allostimulation in both subjects, but more limited expansion appeared to be induced by regulatory dendritic cells than by mature dendritic cells. Naive CD4+ and CD8+ T cells showed highly diverse repertoires, whereas memory cells were less diverse and memory CD8+ cells were the most oligoclonal. The authors pointed out considerable heterogeneity between individuals in the alloreactive memory CD8+ T cell pool, and only a couple of subjects were sequenced. Among the resting subsets, memory CD8+ T cells contained the most alloreactive TCR clonotypes.

Sorted T cell subsets were CFSE-labeled and co-cultured for about five days with allogeneic regulatory or mature dendritic cells at a 1:10 DC:T ratio. FACS was used to sort naive T cells as CD45RA+ cells and memory T cells as CD45RO+ CD4+ or CD8+ cells. A couple of healthy control subjects provided the T cells used for TCR sequencing. The Qiagen DNeasy Blood & Tissue Kit was used to extract genomic DNA. The CDR3 covers 16 residues, taking in both the cysteine and the phenylalanine. Solely the CDR3 DNA is kept, with 48 bases framed from the first base. For CDR1 and CDR2, the germline V gene lists SGHDN and FVKESK. V and J are truncated by 0 bases and 4 bases respectively, leaving an intervening sequence of 15 bases.

The chain is encoded by TRBV14 joined to TRBJ1-2; a tentative D match to TRBD1 spans 5 bases. Specimen: naive CD4+ T cells from blood cultured with regulatory dendritic cells. The cell subset or site label here, explained by the study, means: CD45RA+ naive T cells. The receptor's source is a human donor in good health. The nucleotides are TGTGCCAGCAGCCAAGAATGGCAGGGACTTCGCTATGGCTACACCTTC. This encodes CASSQEWQGLRYGYTF.